These 25 T cell receptor beta chains were sequenced from one sample in a study of T-cell reconstitution after alpha-beta-depleted transplantation in children. The TCRbeta library was prepared with unique molecular identifiers. In TCRdb, the PCR reads were re-called with MiXCR into one record per CDR3 protein. This sample has 550,000 to 600,000 distinct CDR3 sequences; 23% occur once, and the top ten carry 14%. The input for sequencing was PBMCs, mostly from graft donor cells, taken 360 days after TCRalphabeta/CD19-depleted stem cell transplant. Receptors were obtained from a boy under three years old who had a stem cell transplant for acute myeloid leukemia, so the T cells may come from the graft donor.

This clonotype was counted many times. This chain joins TRBV6-5 and TRBJ1-6, with 7 nucleotides matching TRBD1. Germline V gene sequence: CDR1 MNHEY, CDR2 SVGAGI. V gave up 6 bases and J gave up 5 bases; unmatched junction bases: 10. The CDR3 spans 16 residues. CDR3 protein: CASSSDRRGNNSPLHF. The CDR3 coding sequence is TGTGCCAGCAGCTCGGACAGGCGAGGCAATAATTCACCCCTCCACTTT.

The rearrangement joins TRBV6-2 or TRBV6-3 to TRBJ1-5; 7 bases are shared with TRBD1. Germline CDR1 MNHEY, CDR2 SVGEGT. The V segment lost 2 bases and the J segment 0 bases; nucleotides outside the gene matches: 7. This CDR3 has 17 residues. In DNA form, the CDR3 reads TGTGCCAGCAGTTACGAGACAGGGCTATATAGCAATCAGCCCCAGCATTTT. As protein: CASSYETGLYSNQPQHF.

This clonotype came up a few times. This chain links TRBV20-1 with TRBJ1-5; D perhaps matches TRBD1 (5 bases). Germline CDR1 is DFQATT and CDR2 is SNEGSKA (reference sequence). There are 13 residues in the CDR3. Trimming pared 0 bases from V and 7 bases from J, leaving 10 bases between. CDR3 residues: CSARDRWDQPQHF. For the CDR3, the DNA is TGCAGTGCTAGAGATCGTTGGGACCAGCCCCAGCATTTT.

This clonotype was picked up a small number of times. The rearrangement links TRBV4-3 to TRBJ2-3; possible D gene TRBD2, 7 bases. Germline lookup yields CDR1 LGHNA and CDR2 YSLEER. V gave up 0 bases and J gave up 0 bases, with 13 bases separating them. This CDR3 spans 17 amino acids. The CDR3, as DNA: TGCGCCAGCAGCCAAGATCCGGCGGGGGCTAGCACAGATACGCAGTATTTT. It translates to CASSQDPAGASTDTQYF.

This clonotype has a count of ten or more. The chain employs TRBV7-6 and TRBJ2-5, with 11 bases aligning to TRBD2. Germline V CDR1 and CDR2: SGHVS, FNYEAQ. The CDR3 is 16 residues long. J lost 2 bases, V lost 2 bases, and 4 bases had no gene match. The CDR3 is CASSLRTSGGQETQYF. The CDR3 DNA is TGTGCCAGCAGCTTAAGAACTAGCGGGGGACAAGAGACCCAGTACTTC.

This clonotype was seen only a few times. This sequence joins TRBV20-1 and TRBJ1-2, with a tentative D call TRBD1 (5 bases). Trimming took off 3 bases at V and 1 base at J, with 15 bases between the two ends. The germline V gene has CDR1 DFQATT and CDR2 SNEGSKA (reference sequence). The CDR3 has 15 residues. This CDR3 reads CSARKWYRNNYGYTF. The CDR3 DNA reads TGCAGTGCTAGGAAATGGTACAGGAATAACTATGGCTACACCTTC.

This clonotype was recorded many times. V usage is TRBV2 and J usage is TRBJ2-2; 7 nucleotides line up with TRBD1. CDR3 size: 17 residues. The germline CDR1 and CDR2 sequences are SNHLY and FYNNEI. V lost 3 bases and J lost 0; bases outside the gene matches: 7. The CDR3 sequence: CASSEAGQAANTGELFF. The CDR3 nucleotides read TGTGCCAGCAGTGAGGCCGGACAGGCAGCGAACACCGGGGAGCTGTTTTTT.

There are many counts of this clonotype. The gene calls are TRBV20-1 and TRBJ2-7; TRBD1 might be the D (6 bases). Looked up from germline, CDR1 is DFQATT and CDR2 is SNEGSKA (reference sequence). There are 13 residues in the CDR3. The CDR3 here is CSVGGQIGHEQYF. The CDR3 DNA follows: TGCAGCGTAGGTGGACAGATAGGTCACGAGCAGTACTTC.

This chain uses TRBV4-3 with TRBJ1-5; D gene uncertain. Germline V gives CDR1 LGHNA, CDR2 YSLEER. The CDR3 consists of 14 residues. V lost 0 bases to trimming and J lost 3 bases, with 6 bases between them. The CDR3 here is CASSQEWHNQPQHF. The DNA for the CDR3 is TGCGCCAGCAGCCAAGAGTGGCACAATCAGCCCCAGCATTTT.

The chain carries TRBV6-6 and TRBJ2-7, with a weak D call TRBD2 (6 bases). The ends were cut back, 6 bases at V and 3 bases at J, with 12 bases in the middle. This CDR3 has 13 amino acids. The germline V gene encodes CDR1 MNHNY and CDR2 SVGAGI (reference sequence). The CDR3 loop reads CASRPGSFYEQYF. In nucleotides, the CDR3 is TGTGCCAGCAGACCCGGGAGCTTCTACGAGCAGTACTTC.

This clonotype was picked up a small number of times. This chain links TRBV20-1 with TRBJ2-4; D assignment may be TRBD1 or TRBD2 (5 bases each). Germline V lookup: CDR1 DFQATT, CDR2 SNEGSKA (reference sequence). Deletions cut 2 bases from V and 4 bases from J, with 15 bases between. The CDR3 sequence is 15 residues long. The CDR3 loop is CSARPTGTGKNIQYF. The CDR3 nucleotides are TGCAGTGCTAGACCCACCGGGACCGGGAAAAACATTCAGTACTTC.

The sample holds many counts of this clonotype. The V gene is TRBV2, the J gene TRBJ2-2, with D possibly TRBD1 on 6 matching bases. Trimming removed 8 bases from V and 4 bases from J, with 20 bases in between. The CDR3 has 16 amino acids. Germline V gives CDR1 SNHLY, CDR2 FYNNEI. This CDR3 reads CASARRAGEGTGELFF. CDR3 DNA sequence: TGTGCCAGCGCCCGAAGGGCAGGGGAAGGCACCGGGGAGCTGTTTTTT.

A single count supports this clonotype. This sequence joins TRBV4-3 and TRBJ1-1, with 7 nucleotides matching TRBD1. Germline V lookup: CDR1 LGHNA, CDR2 YSLEER. V dropped 2 bases and J dropped 6; count of bases not matched to a gene: 6. The CDR3 is 14 residues long. The CDR3 sequence: CASSQTTGPAEAFF. In DNA, the CDR3 is TGCGCCAGCAGCCAAACGACAGGGCCCGCTGAAGCTTTCTTT.

This sequence joins TRBV12-3 or TRBV12-4 and TRBJ2-3, with 13 bases lining up with TRBD2. This CDR3 comprises 17 residues. The V and J ends lost 2 bases and 4 bases, in that order; junction bases with no gene match: 6. This CDR3 reads CASSLRTSGGGADTQYF. The CDR3 DNA sequence: TGTGCCAGCAGTTTAAGGACTAGCGGGGGCGGAGCAGATACGCAGTATTTT.

This clonotype was recorded many times. This sequence joins TRBV29-1 and TRBJ2-3; a weak D match, TRBD2 (5 bases). The CDR3 spans 11 residues. The germline CDR1 and CDR2 sequences are SQVTM and ANQGSEA. The germline V and J ends were trimmed by 7 bases and 8 bases, with 13 bases remaining between them. This chain's CDR3 is CSGSGTVTQYF. CDR3 DNA: TGCAGCGGCTCGGGAACTGTTACGCAGTATTTT.

This chain connects TRBV11-2 to TRBJ1-6, with D maybe TRBD1 (6 bases). The V and J ends lost 1 base and 9 bases respectively, with 10 bases between them. Germline CDR1 and CDR2: SGHAT and FQNNGV. The CDR3 length is 14 residues. For the CDR3, the DNA is TGTGCCAGCAGCTTAGCTGGGGGCGGTTCACCCCTCCACTTT. Its protein product is CASSLAGGGSPLHF.

The chain combines TRBV28 with TRBJ2-7; no reliable D call. This CDR3 is 11 amino acids long. Per the germline V gene, CDR1 is MDHEN and CDR2 is SYDVKM. Trimming took off 4 bases at V and 9 bases at J, with 10 bases between the two ends. DNA for the CDR3: TGTGCCAGCAGTTCCGCCGTTCTGCAGTACTTC. Translation gives CASSSAVLQYF.

The gene calls are TRBV6-5 and TRBJ2-5, with a weak D call TRBD2 (7 bases). Trimming shortened V by 0 bases and J by 1 base, and 15 bases separated the two germline ends. The V gene's germline CDR1 is MNHEY and CDR2 SVGAGI. CDR3 length: 17 residues. CDR3 sequence (DNA): TGTGCCAGCAGTTACTCGATCGAGGGGGGGGCCCAAGAGACCCAGTACTTC. This sequence encodes CASSYSIEGGAQETQYF.

To note about this clonotype: At one end, the junction sequence differs from germline, possibly due to a read error. The V and J genes are TRBV29-1 and TRBJ1-6, with D possibly matching TRBD1 (5 bases). The germline V gene has CDR1 SQVTM and CDR2 ANQGSEA. CDR3 length: 13 residues. In DNA form, the CDR3 reads TGCAGCGTTGGATCGGGGCTTGATTCACCCCTCGACTTT. Protein product: CSVGSGLDSPLDF.

This clonotype was detected a few times. V and J are TRBV29-1 and TRBJ1-2, with no clear D. The germline gives CDR1 SQVTM, CDR2 ANQGSEA. The V gene lost 4 bases and the J gene lost 6 bases, with 15 bases spanning the gap. The CDR3 has 13 residues. The CDR3, as DNA: TGCAGCGTTGTGGGTTGGGGAGAGGATGGCTACACCTTC. Protein sequence: CSVVGWGEDGYTF.

This clonotype was observed many times. For the CDR3, the DNA is TGTGCCAGCAGCTTCTTAACGGGATCTACCGGGGAGCTGTTTTTT. This translates into CASSFLTGSTGELFF. The genes are TRBV11-2 and TRBJ2-2; TRBD2 is a possible D gene (5 bases). The length of the CDR3 is 15 residues. Trimming shortened V by 3 bases and J by 5 bases, and 13 bases separated the two germline ends. Germline CDR1 is SGHAT and CDR2 is FQNNGV.

The sample holds many counts of this clonotype. The chain carries TRBV18 and TRBJ2-3; D uncertain. Germline CDR1 is KGHSH and CDR2 is LQKENI. V shed 3 bases and J shed 10 bases, with 11 bases lying between them. This CDR3 is built from 12 residues. CDR3 sequence reads: CASSPGGLAQYF. CDR3 nucleotides: TGTGCCAGCTCACCGGGTGGATTGGCGCAGTATTTT.

There are many counts of this clonotype. The chain is built from TRBV20-1 and TRBJ1-1; D might be TRBD1 (6 bases). The CDR3 consists of 15 residues. V lost 3 bases and J lost 7, with 21 bases in between. Germline lookup yields CDR1 DFQATT and CDR2 SNEGSKA (reference sequence). CDR3 sequence (DNA): TGCAGTGCTAGCCCACCTACGCTTGGACAGATTGAAGCTTTCTTT. Translation gives CSASPPTLGQIEAFF.

This clonotype was counted ten times or more. V gene TRBV28 combines with J gene TRBJ2-7, with D perhaps TRBD2 (7 bases). The CDR3 contains 16 residues. V was pared by 2 bases and J by 2 bases, with 16 bases between. CDR1 MDHEN and CDR2 SYDVKM come from the germline V gene. CDR3 nucleotides: TGTGCCAGCAGTTTAGGGGGGGCTAGCCAAACCTACGAGCAGTACTTC. Protein: CASSLGGASQTYEQYF.

The chain has TRBV4-3 and TRBJ2-2, with D possibly being TRBD1 (6 bases). Germline values: CDR1 LGHNA, CDR2 YSLEER. The V end lost 4 bases, the J end lost 5 bases, and 17 bases lay between the germline ends. The CDR3 extends over 16 amino acids. DNA of the CDR3: TGCGCCAGCAGCCCAATCCCAGCAGGGGTGACCGGGGAGCTGTTTTTT. Protein product: CASSPIPAGVTGELFF.